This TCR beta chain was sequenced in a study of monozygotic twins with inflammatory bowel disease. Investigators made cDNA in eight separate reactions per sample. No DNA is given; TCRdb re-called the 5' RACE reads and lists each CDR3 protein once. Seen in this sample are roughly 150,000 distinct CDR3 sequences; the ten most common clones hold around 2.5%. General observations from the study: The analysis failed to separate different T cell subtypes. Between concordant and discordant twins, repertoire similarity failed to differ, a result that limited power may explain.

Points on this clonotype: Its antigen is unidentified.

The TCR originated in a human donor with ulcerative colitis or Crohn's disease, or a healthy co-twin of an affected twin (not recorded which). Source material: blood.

The CDR3 sequence is CSARSPLAGGHREQFF. The V call is TRBV20-1, the J call TRBJ2-1; as DNA is missing, the TRBD2 call by TCRdb cannot be tested. This CDR3 comprises 16 residues. Germline V lookup: CDR1 DFQATT, CDR2 SNEGSKA (reference sequence).